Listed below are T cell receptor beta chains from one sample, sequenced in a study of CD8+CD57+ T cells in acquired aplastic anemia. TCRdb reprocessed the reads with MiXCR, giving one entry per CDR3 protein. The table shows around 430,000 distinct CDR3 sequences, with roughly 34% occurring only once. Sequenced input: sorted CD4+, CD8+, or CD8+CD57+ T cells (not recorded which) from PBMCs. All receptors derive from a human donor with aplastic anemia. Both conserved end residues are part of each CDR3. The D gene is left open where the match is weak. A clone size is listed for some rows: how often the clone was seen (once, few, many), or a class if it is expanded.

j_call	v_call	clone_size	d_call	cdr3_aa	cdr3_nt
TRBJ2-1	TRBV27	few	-	CASSTPLYNEQFF	TGTGCCAGCAGTACCCCTTTGTACAATGAGCAGTTCTTC
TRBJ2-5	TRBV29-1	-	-	CSVPRGGARGNEQYF	TGCAGCGTTCCACGTGGGGGGGCTCGAGGCAATGAGCAGTACTTC
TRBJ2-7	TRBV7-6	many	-	CASSLAPSAASEQYF	TGTGCCAGCAGCTTAGCTCCTTCCGCAGCTAGTGAGCAGTACTTC
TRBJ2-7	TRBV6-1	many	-	CASSVAVGNYEQYF	TGTGCCAGCAGTGTTGCGGTGGGGAACTACGAGCAGTACTTC
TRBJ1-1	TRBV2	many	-	CASSEQSEAFF	TGTGCCAGCAGTGAGCAGAGTGAAGCTTTCTTT
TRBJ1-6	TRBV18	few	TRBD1	CASSPSAAGTGVAPLHF	TGTGCCAGCTCACCATCCGCGGCCGGGACAGGGGTTGCTCCCCTCCACTTT
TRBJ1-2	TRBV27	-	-	CASRGKEYGYTF	TGTGCCAGCAGGGGCAAGGAGTATGGCTACACCTTC
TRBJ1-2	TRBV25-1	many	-	CASSGVQGAYGYTF	TGTGCCAGCAGTGGAGTCCAGGGCGCCTATGGCTACACCTTC
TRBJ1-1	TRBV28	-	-	CASSAGGTLTEAFF	TGTGCCAGCTCTGCGGGGGGGACGTTGACTGAAGCCTTCTTT
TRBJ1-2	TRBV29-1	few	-	CSVELSLAYGYTF	TGCAGCGTTGAGTTAAGTTTGGCATATGGCTACACCTTC
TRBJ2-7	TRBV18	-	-	CASSPLDGSYEQYF	TGTGCCAGCTCACCCCTGGACGGCTCCTACGAGCAGTACTTC
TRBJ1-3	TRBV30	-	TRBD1	CAWSTRTGTGNTIYF	TGTGCCTGGAGTACCAGGACAGGGACTGGAAACACCATATATTTT
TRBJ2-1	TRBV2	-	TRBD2	CASIKWREYNEQFF	TGTGCCAGCATAAAGTGGCGGGAGTACAATGAGCAGTTCTTC
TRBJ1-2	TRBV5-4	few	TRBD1	CASKGTGDPGYTF	TGTGCCAGCAAGGGGACAGGGGATCCTGGCTACACCTTC
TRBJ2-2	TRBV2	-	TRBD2	CASSSQGLADTGELFF	TGTGCCAGCAGCTCACAGGGACTAGCGGACACCGGGGAGCTGTTTTTT
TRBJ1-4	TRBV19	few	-	CARPTAGTKEEKLFF	TGTGCCAGACCGACGGCCGGGACAAAGGAAGAAAAACTGTTTTTT
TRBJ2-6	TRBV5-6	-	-	CASSLVSGAGANVLTF	TGTGCCAGCAGCTTGGTATCCGGGGCTGGGGCCAACGTCCTGACTTTC
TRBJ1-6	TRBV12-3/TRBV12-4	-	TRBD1	CASRPSSGGDNSPLHF	TGTGCCAGCCGTCCCTCCTCAGGGGGAGATAATTCACCCCTCCACTTT
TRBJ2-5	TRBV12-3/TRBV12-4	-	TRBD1	CASTRQGASETQYF	TGTGCCAGCACCCGACAGGGGGCGTCCGAGACCCAGTACTTC
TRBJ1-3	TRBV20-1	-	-	CSARDWGTSGNTIYF	TGCAGTGCTAGAGATTGGGGAACCTCTGGAAACACCATATATTTT
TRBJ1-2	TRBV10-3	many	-	CAISDPQGETPNYGYTF	TGTGCCATCAGTGACCCGCAGGGTGAAACTCCTAACTATGGCTACACCTTC
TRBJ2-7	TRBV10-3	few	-	CASSQGLRYAEQYF	TGTGCCAGCAGTCAGGGACTCAGGTACGCCGAGCAGTACTTC
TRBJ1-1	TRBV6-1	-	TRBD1	CASREQGVLNTEAFF	TGTGCCAGCAGGGAACAGGGGGTTCTGAACACTGAAGCTTTCTTT
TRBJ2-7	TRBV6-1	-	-	CASSDSPYEQYF	TGTGCCAGCTCGGACAGTCCCTACGAGCAGTACTTC
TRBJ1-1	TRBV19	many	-	CASSTSTNTEAFF	TGTGCCAGTAGTACAAGCACGAACACTGAAGCTTTCTTT
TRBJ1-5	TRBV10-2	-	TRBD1	CAISLDRQSNQPQHF	TGTGCCATCAGCCTGGACAGGCAGTCCAATCAGCCCCAGCATTTT
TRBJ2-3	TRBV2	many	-	CASSPAGQSTDTQYF	TGTGCCAGCAGCCCAGCGGGTCAAAGCACAGATACGCAGTATTTT
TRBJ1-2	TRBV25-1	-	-	CASSPGDTRGYGYAF	TGTGCCAGCAGTCCGGGGGACACTCGAGGCTATGGCTACGCCTTC
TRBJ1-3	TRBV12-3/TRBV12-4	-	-	CASSLEGPTYSGNTIYF	TGTGCCAGCAGTTTGGAGGGACCGACCTACTCTGGAAACACCATATATTTT
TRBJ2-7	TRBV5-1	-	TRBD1	CASGPGQTSYEQYF	TGCGCCAGCGGACCGGGACAGACTTCCTACGAGCAGTACTTC
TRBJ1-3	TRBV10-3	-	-	CAISLQVSGNTIYF	TGTGCCATCAGTCTACAGGTCTCTGGAAACACCATATATTTT
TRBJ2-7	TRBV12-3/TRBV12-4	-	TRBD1	CASTGTGGPYEQYF	TGTGCCAGCACCGGGACAGGGGGTCCCTACGAGCAGTACTTC